This TCR beta chain originates from a study of blood T cell repertoires in COVID-19 (dated by TCRdb to the early 2020s). With regard to the full study: Samples covering the acute and convalescent phases of COVID-19 were provided by collaborators in the United States, Italy and Spain. The prospective study material was composed of cDNA or gDNA derived from T cells, B-cell-depleted T cells, or PBMCs. Deeply sampled blood TCRbeta repertoires from subjects exposed to, actively infected with, or recovered from COVID-19 were included in the dataset. The repertoires were released in a freely available public database intended as a resource for research on the immune response to SARS-CoV-2. The samples were drawn from the first 160 participants of the ongoing ImmuneRACE study and from 1,254 subjects provided by 6 global collaborators. Sample metadata almost always included a de-identified subject ID, COVID-19 status, age in years and sex. Where HLA class I and class II types were available, the types were taken from metadata supplied by the sample provider, not from assay-based typing. Summary of the overall study and its limitations: How much clinical and demographic metadata was included differed by source and by participant, and the metadata was provided uncurated.

A word on this clone: Which antigen it targets is not known. Per-base quality was not reported, and no clone a single base away is much larger than it.

Each collaborating institution followed its own protocols to collect whole blood in K2EDTA tubes. Collaborator samples were shipped for TCRbeta analysis as frozen whole blood, isolated PBMCs, or DNA extracted from either sample type. TCRbeta CDR3 regions were amplified from genomic DNA using the immunoSEQ Assay, a bias-controlled multiplex PCR. Processing in the source paper ran as follows. The number of nucleated cells in each sample was estimated from the amplification of reference gene primers within the assay. To quantify the absolute abundance of each unique TCRbeta CDR3 rearrangement, sequence reads were collapsed and filtered. For each sample, productive Simpson clonality was calculated by taking the square root of Simpson's diversity index across productive rearrangements. TCRdb holds this immuneACCESS table with in-frame rearrangements only. Some clones are missing; in checked studies, unresolved V genes explain under half, and the rest has no known cause. The V and J calls and clone size come from that table; D and trimming were worked out from the DNA. A total of around 98,000 clones appear in this sample, roughly nine tenths of them only once. The ten largest clones add up to about 4.2% of the sample.

The CDR3 goes from the cysteine to the phenylalanine over 16 residues. The DNA shown is the 48-base CDR3, in frame from base 1. At the junction V is shortened by 3 bases and J by 0 bases, with 11 bases in between. The germline V gene (reference sequence) sets CDR1 to LGHDT and CDR2 to YNNKEL. This sequence was found in a man between 65 and 79 years old with acute or convalescent COVID-19. The rearrangement joined TRBV3-1 (or the pseudogene TRBV3-2) to TRBJ2-2; TRBD2 might be the D gene, on 5 matching bases. Specimen: peripheral blood. The CDR3 has the sequence CASSQLSGSNTGELFF. The DNA sequence follows: TGTGCCAGCAGCCAGTTAAGCGGCTCGAACACCGGGGAGCTGTTTTTT.